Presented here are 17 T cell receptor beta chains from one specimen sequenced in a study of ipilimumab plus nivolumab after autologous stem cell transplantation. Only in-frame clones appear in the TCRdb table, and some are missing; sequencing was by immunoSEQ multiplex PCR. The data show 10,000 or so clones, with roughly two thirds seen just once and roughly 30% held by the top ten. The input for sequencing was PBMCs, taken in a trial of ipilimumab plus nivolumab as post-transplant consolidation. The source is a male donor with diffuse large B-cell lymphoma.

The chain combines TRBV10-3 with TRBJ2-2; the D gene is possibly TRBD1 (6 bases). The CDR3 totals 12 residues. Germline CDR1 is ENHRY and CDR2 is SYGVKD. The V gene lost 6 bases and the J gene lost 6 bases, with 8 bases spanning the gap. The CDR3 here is CAIRPGAGELFF. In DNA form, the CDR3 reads TGTGCCATCAGGCCAGGGGCCGGGGAGCTGTTTTTT.

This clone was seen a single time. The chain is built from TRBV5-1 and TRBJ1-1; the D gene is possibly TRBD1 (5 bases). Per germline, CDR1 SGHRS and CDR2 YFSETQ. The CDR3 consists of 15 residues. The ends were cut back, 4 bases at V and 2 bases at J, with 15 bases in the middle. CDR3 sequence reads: CASSRGRGSNTEAFF. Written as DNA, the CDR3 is TGCGCCAGCAGCAGGGGACGGGGATCAAACACTGAAGCTTTCTTT.

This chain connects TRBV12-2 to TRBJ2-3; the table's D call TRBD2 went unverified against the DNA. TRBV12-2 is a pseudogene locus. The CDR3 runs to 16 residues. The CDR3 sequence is CASRLDGGRSTDTQYF. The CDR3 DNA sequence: TGTGCAAGTCGCTTGGACGGTGGGAGGAGCACAGATACGCAGTATTTT.

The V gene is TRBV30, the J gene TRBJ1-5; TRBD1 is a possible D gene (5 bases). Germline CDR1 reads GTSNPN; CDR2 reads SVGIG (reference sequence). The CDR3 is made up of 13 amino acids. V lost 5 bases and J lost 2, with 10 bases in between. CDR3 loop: CAWGRAGNQPQHF. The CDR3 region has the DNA TGTGCCTGGGGCAGGGCCGGCAATCAGCCCCAGCATTTT.

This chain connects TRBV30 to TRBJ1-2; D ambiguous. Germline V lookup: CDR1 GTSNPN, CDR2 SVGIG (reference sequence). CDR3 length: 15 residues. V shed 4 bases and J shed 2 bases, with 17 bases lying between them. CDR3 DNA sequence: TGTGCCTGGACCCGGCCCGGGCGAGGAAACTATGGCTACACCTTC. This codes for CAWTRPGRGNYGYTF.

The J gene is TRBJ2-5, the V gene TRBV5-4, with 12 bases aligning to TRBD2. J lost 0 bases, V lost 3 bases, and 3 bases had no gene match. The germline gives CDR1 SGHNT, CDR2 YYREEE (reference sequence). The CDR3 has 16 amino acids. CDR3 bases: TGTGCCAGCAGCTCAGGACTAGCGGGGCACCAAGAGACCCAGTACTTC. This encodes CASSSGLAGHQETQYF.

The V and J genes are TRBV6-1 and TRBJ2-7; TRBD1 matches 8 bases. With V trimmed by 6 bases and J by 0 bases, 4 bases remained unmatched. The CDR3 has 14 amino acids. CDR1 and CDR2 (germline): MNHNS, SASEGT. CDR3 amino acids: CASRWTGSSYEQYF. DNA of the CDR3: TGTGCCAGCAGGTGGACAGGGAGCTCCTACGAGCAGTACTTC.

The DNA for the CDR3 is TGTGCCAGTAGTATAGGCAGGCTCGTACGGGGATGGAATGAGCAGTTCTTC. This translates into CASSIGRLVRGWNEQFF. The genes are TRBV19 and TRBJ2-1, with D perhaps TRBD2 (5 bases). The CDR3 contains 17 residues. Trimming cost V 1 base and J 7 bases, with 20 bases left between them. Germline CDR1 and CDR2: LNHDA and SQIVND (reference sequence).

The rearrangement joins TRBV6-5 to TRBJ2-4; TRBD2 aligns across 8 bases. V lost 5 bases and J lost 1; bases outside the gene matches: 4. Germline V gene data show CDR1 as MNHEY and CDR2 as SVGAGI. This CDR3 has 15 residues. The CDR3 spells CASSPGGVAKNIQYF. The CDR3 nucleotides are TGTGCCAGCAGTCCCGGGGGGGTCGCCAAAAACATTCAGTACTTC.

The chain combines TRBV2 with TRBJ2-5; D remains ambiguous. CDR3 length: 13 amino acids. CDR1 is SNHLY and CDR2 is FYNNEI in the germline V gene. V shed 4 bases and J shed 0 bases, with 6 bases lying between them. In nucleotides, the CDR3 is TGTGCCAGCAGTGTTGGGGACCAAGAGACCCAGTACTTC. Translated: CASSVGDQETQYF.

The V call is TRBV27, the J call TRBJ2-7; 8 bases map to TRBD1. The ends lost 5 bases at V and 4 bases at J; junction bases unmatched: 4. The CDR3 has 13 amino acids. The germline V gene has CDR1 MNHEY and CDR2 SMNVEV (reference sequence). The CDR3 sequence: CASSKTGVYEQYF. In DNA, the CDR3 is TGTGCCAGCAGTAAGACAGGGGTTTACGAGCAGTACTTC.

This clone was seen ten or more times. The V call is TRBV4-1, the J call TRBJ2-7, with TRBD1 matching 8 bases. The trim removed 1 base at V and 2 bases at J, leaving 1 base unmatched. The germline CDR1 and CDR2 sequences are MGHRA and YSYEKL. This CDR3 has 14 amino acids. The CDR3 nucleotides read TGCGCCAGCAGCCAAGGGGGACAGGCCTACGAGCAGTACTTC. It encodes CASSQGGQAYEQYF.

CDR3 protein: CASSPNRLEQYF. In DNA form, the CDR3 reads TGTGCCAGCAGTCCAAACCGACTAGAGCAGTACTTC. The chain has TRBV6-5 and TRBJ2-7; perhaps TRBD2 as D (5 bases). This CDR3 spans 12 amino acids. The germline V gene has CDR1 MNHEY and CDR2 SVGAGI. Trimming stripped 5 bases from V and 7 bases from J, with 12 bases between.

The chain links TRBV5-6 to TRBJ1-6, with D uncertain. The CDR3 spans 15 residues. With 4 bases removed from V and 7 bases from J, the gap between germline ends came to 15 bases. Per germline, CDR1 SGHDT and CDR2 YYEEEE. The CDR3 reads CASSLNPTRNSPLHF. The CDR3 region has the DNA TGTGCCAGCAGCCTAAACCCCACTAGAAATTCACCCCTCCACTTT.

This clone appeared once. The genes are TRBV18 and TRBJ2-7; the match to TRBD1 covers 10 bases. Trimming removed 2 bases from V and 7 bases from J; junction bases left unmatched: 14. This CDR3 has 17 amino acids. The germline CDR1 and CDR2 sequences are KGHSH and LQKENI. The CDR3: CASSPFGQGVTGGEQYF. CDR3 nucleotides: TGTGCCAGCTCACCATTCGGACAGGGGGTAACAGGAGGAGAGCAGTACTTC.

The CDR3 loop is CASSYRSGTGFGEQYF. DNA of the CDR3: TGTGCCAGCAGTTACAGATCCGGGACAGGGTTCGGGGAGCAGTACTTC. The V and J genes are TRBV6-5 and TRBJ2-7; 9 nucleotides agree with TRBD1. This CDR3 spans 16 amino acids. V shed 2 bases, J shed 7 bases, and the junction held 12 bases outside the gene matches. Germline CDR1 MNHEY, CDR2 SVGAGI.

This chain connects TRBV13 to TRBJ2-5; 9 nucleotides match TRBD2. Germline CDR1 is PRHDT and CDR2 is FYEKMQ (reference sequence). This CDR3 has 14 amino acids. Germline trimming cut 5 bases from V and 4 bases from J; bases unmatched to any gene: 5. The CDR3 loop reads CASSARGGVETQYF. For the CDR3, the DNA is TGTGCCAGCAGCGCGCGGGGGGGCGTAGAGACCCAGTACTTC.